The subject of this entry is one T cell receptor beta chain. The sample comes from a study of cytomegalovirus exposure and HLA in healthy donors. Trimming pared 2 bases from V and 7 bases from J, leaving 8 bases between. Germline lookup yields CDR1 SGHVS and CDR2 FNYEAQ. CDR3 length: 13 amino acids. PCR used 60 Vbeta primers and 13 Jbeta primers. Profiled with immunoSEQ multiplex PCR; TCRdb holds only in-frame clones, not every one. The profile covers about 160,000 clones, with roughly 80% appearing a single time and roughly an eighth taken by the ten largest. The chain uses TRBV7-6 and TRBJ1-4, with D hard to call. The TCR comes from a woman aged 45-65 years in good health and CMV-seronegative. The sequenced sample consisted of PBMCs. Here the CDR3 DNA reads TGTGCCAGCAGCTTACGGTTCGGTGAAAAACTGTTTTTT. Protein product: CASSLRFGEKLFF.